The 31 T cell receptor beta chains presented below share a single source sample, sequenced in a study of T cells in localized non-small cell lung cancer. Assay used: immunoSEQ multiplex PCR; TCRdb lists only in-frame clones, some missing. The data hold around 50,000 clones, with around 86% observed a single time. This sample comprised peripheral blood, obtained before any cancer treatment. These receptors were collected from a woman aged 35 to 70 with stage I lung adenocarcinoma.

V is TRBV18 and J is TRBJ1-1, with 8 bases that match TRBD1. The CDR3 consists of 15 residues. Germline values: CDR1 KGHSH, CDR2 LQKENI. V was clipped by 5 bases and J by 11 bases; unmatched bases: 16. Here the CDR3 reads CASSTTTGTGLWAFF. The CDR3 DNA is TGTGCCAGCTCAACTACGACAGGGACAGGTCTGTGGGCTTTCTTT.

This clone has only a few counts. J is TRBJ1-1 and V is TRBV19; D unresolved. Germline assignment: CDR1 LNHDA and CDR2 SQIVND (reference sequence). The germline V and J ends were trimmed by 5 bases and 0 bases, with 7 bases remaining between them. The CDR3 runs 13 residues. This CDR3 is CASSLGMNTEAFF. The CDR3 DNA follows: TGTGCCAGTAGTCTCGGGATGAACACTGAAGCTTTCTTT.

The chain combines TRBV30 with TRBJ2-5, with TRBD1 matching over 10 bases. Germline trimming cut 3 bases from V and 5 bases from J; bases unmatched to any gene: 9. Per germline, CDR1 GTSNPN and CDR2 SVGIG (reference sequence). This CDR3 is 15 amino acids long. The DNA for the CDR3 is TGTGCCTGGAGCGCGGGACAGGGGAGTGTGGAGACCCAGTACTTC. Translating gives CAWSAGQGSVETQYF.

The chain combines TRBV4-3 with TRBJ1-5; tentative D call: TRBD1 (5 bases). In germline, CDR1 is LGHNA, CDR2 YSLEER. Trimming took off 4 bases at V and 0 bases at J, with 10 bases between the two ends. CDR3 size: 15 residues. Written as DNA, the CDR3 is TGCGCCAGCAGCCGGATGGGGGATAGCAATCAGCCCCAGCATTTT. It is translated as CASSRMGDSNQPQHF.

The V and J genes are TRBV5-6 and TRBJ1-5; 7 nucleotides match TRBD1. The germline gives CDR1 SGHDT, CDR2 YYEEEE. This CDR3 comprises 15 residues. V lost 4 bases, J lost 4 bases, and 8 bases stayed unmatched. The CDR3 bases are TGTGCCAGCAGCGCAAGACAGGGTAGAAATCAGCCCCAGCATTTT. This gives the protein CASSARQGRNQPQHF. The variable domain in full, completed from reference TRBV5-6 and TRBJ1-5, reads DAGVTQSPTHLIKTRGQQVTLRCSPKSGHDTVSWYQQALGQGPQFIFQYYEEEERQRGNFPDRFSGHQFPNYSSELNVNALLLGDSALYLCASSARQGRNQPQHFGDGTRLSIL.

The chain joins TRBV5-5 to TRBJ1-1; unclear D gene. Trimming shortened V by 4 bases and J by 1 base, and 11 bases separated the two germline ends. This CDR3 has 14 residues. Germline V CDR1 and CDR2: SGHKS, YYEKEE (reference sequence). The CDR3 DNA reads TGTGCCAGCAGCCCCAAGGCGGGGAACACTGAAGCTTTCTTT. Translated: CASSPKAGNTEAFF.

J is TRBJ1-5 and V is TRBV19; TRBD1 is a possible D gene (5 bases). Per germline, CDR1 LNHDA and CDR2 SQIVND (reference sequence). The CDR3 length is 15 residues. Trimming left V 6 bases short and J 4 bases short, with 16 bases between. The CDR3 reads CASSTGTVVNQPQHF. DNA of the CDR3: TGTGCCAGTAGCACCGGGACGGTAGTTAATCAGCCCCAGCATTTT.

Turning to this clone: This specimen includes other DNA sequences encoding the same CDR3. The CDR3 spells CASSPGGSGNTIYF. CDR3 DNA: TGTGCCAGCAGCCCCGGGGGCTCTGGAAACACCATATATTTT. V and J are TRBV11-3 and TRBJ1-3; possibly TRBD1 for D (5 bases). The CDR3 contains 14 residues. V gave up 5 bases and J gave up 0 bases, with 8 bases separating them. CDR1 is SGHNT, CDR2 YENEEA, per germline.

This sequence joins TRBV7-2 and TRBJ2-5; unclear D gene. This CDR3 is built from 15 residues. Germline V gene data show CDR1 as SGHTA and CDR2 as FQGNSA. Trimming removed 1 base from V and 2 bases from J, with 11 bases in between. CDR3 region: CASSLGRILQETQYF. The CDR3, as DNA: TGTGCCAGCAGCTTAGGACGGATATTACAAGAGACCCAGTACTTC.

J is TRBJ1-4 and V is TRBV6-5; no reliable D call. CDR3 size: 15 residues. Trimming left V 4 bases short and J 8 bases short, with 17 bases between. Per germline, CDR1 MNHEY and CDR2 SVGAGI. The CDR3 DNA follows: TGTGCCAGCAGTTCCCCTCCCGGGCAGTCCGAAAAACTGTTTTTT. It yields the protein CASSSPPGQSEKLFF.

V usage is TRBV28 and J usage is TRBJ2-5; maybe TRBD2 (5 bases). The germline gives CDR1 MDHEN, CDR2 SYDVKM. Trimming shortened V by 5 bases and J by 5 bases, and 15 bases separated the two germline ends. This CDR3 comprises 14 residues. This CDR3 is CASSPPTSYETQYF. CDR3 coding DNA: TGTGCCAGCAGTCCCCCTACTAGTTACGAGACCCAGTACTTC.

The chain links TRBV18 to TRBJ2-1, with 8 bases identical to TRBD2. The V gene end was trimmed by 4 bases and the J gene end by 5 bases; junction bases not matched to a gene: 13. The CDR3 extends over 17 amino acids. Per germline, CDR1 KGHSH and CDR2 LQKENI. This CDR3 is CASSLTSGGTSNNEQFF. CDR3 coding DNA: TGTGCCAGCTCACTAACGAGCGGCGGGACTAGTAACAATGAGCAGTTCTTC.

V gene TRBV11-2 combines with J gene TRBJ1-2, with TRBD1 matching over 7 bases. V gave up 5 bases and J gave up 5 bases; unmatched junction bases: 5. This CDR3 comprises 13 residues. In germline, CDR1 is SGHAT, CDR2 FQNNGV. As DNA, the CDR3 is TGTGCCAGCAGCCCGACAGGGAGATATGGCTACACCTTC. Its protein is CASSPTGRYGYTF.

The chain links TRBV9 to TRBJ2-3; tentatively, D is TRBD2 (5 bases). Looked up from germline, CDR1 is SGDLS and CDR2 is YYNGEE. The CDR3 length is 14 residues. Trimming removed 0 bases from V and 1 base from J, with 6 bases in between. CDR3 region: CASSVDGGTDTQYF. The CDR3 DNA follows: TGTGCCAGCAGCGTAGACGGGGGCACAGATACGCAGTATTTT.

This clone was counted only a few times. The chain links TRBV11-2 to TRBJ2-3; 7 positions match TRBD2. CDR1 and CDR2 (germline): SGHAT, FQNNGV. This CDR3 contains 15 residues. V was clipped by 3 bases and J by 0 bases; unmatched bases: 3. CDR3 amino acids: CASSLGGESTDTQYF. The CDR3 DNA follows: TGTGCCAGCAGCTTGGGGGGGGAGAGCACAGATACGCAGTATTTT.

The genes are TRBV29-1 and TRBJ1-6; TRBD1 might be the D (5 bases). Germline V gene data show CDR1 as SQVTM and CDR2 as ANQGSEA. Trimming took off 6 bases at V and 6 bases at J, with 15 bases between the two ends. The CDR3 is 14 amino acids. The chain's CDR3 is CSVLQGGSNSPLHF. As DNA, the CDR3 is TGCAGCGTCCTGCAGGGAGGGAGTAATTCACCCCTCCACTTT.

The J gene is TRBJ2-2, the V gene TRBV19; 8 nucleotides agree with TRBD1. V was clipped by 7 bases and J by 5 bases; unmatched bases: 9. The CDR3 loop spans 15 amino acids. Looked up from germline, CDR1 is LNHDA and CDR2 is SQIVND (reference sequence). The CDR3 DNA reads TGTGCCAGTACCGGACAGGGCAGGAGTACCGGGGAGCTGTTTTTT. Protein: CASTGQGRSTGELFF.

The DNA for the CDR3 is TGTGCCAGCAGTTTTACACCTAACACTGAAGCTTTCTTT. It encodes CASSFTPNTEAFF. This chain uses TRBV6-5 with TRBJ1-1; D not resolved. The length of the CDR3 is 13 residues. Trimming stripped 4 bases from V and 2 bases from J, with 8 bases between. CDR1 is MNHEY, CDR2 SVGAGI, per germline.

The chain carries TRBV2 and TRBJ1-1; no reliable D call. The CDR3 is made up of 11 amino acids. Per the germline V gene, CDR1 is SNHLY and CDR2 is FYNNEI. The germline V and J ends were trimmed by 3 bases and 8 bases, with 7 bases remaining between them. The CDR3 loop reads CASSEWAEAFF. In DNA form, the CDR3 reads TGTGCCAGCAGTGAGTGGGCAGAAGCTTTCTTT.

J is TRBJ1-6 and V is TRBV5-5; 7 positions match TRBD1. This CDR3 has 14 residues. The J segment lost 7 bases and the V segment lost 4 bases, leaving 5 bases of the junction unmatched. Germline V gives CDR1 SGHKS, CDR2 YYEKEE (reference sequence). The CDR3 bases are TGTGCCAGCAGCCTCGGGACAGACAATTCACCCCTCCACTTT. Protein product: CASSLGTDNSPLHF.

This clone was detected only once. V is TRBV11-2 and J is TRBJ1-4, with TRBD1 matching over 7 bases. The length of the CDR3 is 16 residues. V trimming: 6 bases; J trimming: 0 bases; junction bases outside the gene matches: 7. Per germline, CDR1 SGHAT and CDR2 FQNNGV. CDR3: CASSPGQRPTNEKLFF. CDR3 coding DNA: TGTGCCAGCAGTCCGGGACAGCGACCAACTAATGAAAAACTGTTTTTT. Looking up the rest from reference TRBV11-2 and TRBJ1-4 gives the full variable domain: EAGVAQSPRYKIIEKRQSVAFWCNPISGHATLYWYQQILGQGPKLLIQFQNNGVVDDSQLPKDRFSAERLKGVDSTLKIQPAKLEDSAVYLCASSPGQRPTNEKLFFGSGTQLSVL.

The rearrangement joins TRBV28 to TRBJ2-6; D gene ambiguous. The CDR3 is made up of 16 amino acids. Germline V gene lookup returns CDR1 MDHEN and CDR2 SYDVKM. V was clipped by 5 bases and J by 0 bases, with 11 bases between them. The CDR3 loop reads CASSTTRSSGANVLTF. In DNA form, the CDR3 reads TGTGCCAGCAGTACAACACGGAGCTCTGGGGCCAACGTCCTGACTTTC.

This CDR3 reads CASSPGDRFYYEQYF. The CDR3 coding sequence is TGTGCCAGCAGCCCCGGGGATAGATTTTATTACGAGCAGTACTTC. This rearrangement joins TRBV21-1 to TRBJ2-7; the table's D call TRBD2 went unverified against the DNA. TRBV21-1 has pseudogene status. CDR3 length equals 15 residues.

The gene calls are TRBV12-1 and TRBJ2-5; the table's D call, TRBD2, was not checked against the DNA. TRBV12-1 has pseudogene status. This CDR3 region has 19 residues. In DNA, the CDR3 is TGTGCCAGCAGCCCCACGTTGGTAGCGGGGGAGAAAGTCCAAGAGACCCAGTACTTC. Translation gives CASSPTLVAGEKVQETQYF.

Comment on this clone: Compared with germline, one end of the junction differs, possibly owing to a read error. The rearrangement links TRBV6-1 to TRBJ1-2, with a possible D match to TRBD1 (6 bases). This CDR3 region has 14 residues. Germline values: CDR1 MNHNS, CDR2 SASEGT. The CDR3 is CAGSEAQGLGGYTF. The CDR3 nucleotides are TGTGCCGGCAGTGAAGCGCAGGGGCTGGGCGGCTACACCTTC.

The gene calls are TRBV19 and TRBJ1-6, with a tentative D call TRBD1 (6 bases). The CDR3 totals 14 residues. The V gene's germline CDR1 is LNHDA and CDR2 SQIVND (reference sequence). The V end lost 5 bases, the J end lost 10 bases, and 15 bases lay between the germline ends. The CDR3 nucleotides read TGTGCCAGTAGTGTACAACAGGGTAACTCACCCCTCCACTTT. It codes for CASSVQQGNSPLHF. Using reference TRBV19 and TRBJ1-6 for the parts outside the CDR3, the full variable domain is DGGITQSPKYLFRKEGQNVTLSCEQNLNHDAMYWYRQDPGQGLRLIYYSQIVNDFQKGDIAEGYSVSREKKESFPLTVTSAQKNPTAFYLCASSVQQGNSPLHFGNGTRLTVT.

CDR3 sequence: CASSLDGQATDTQYF. CDR3 coding DNA: TGCGCCAGCAGCTTAGACGGACAGGCCACAGATACGCAGTATTTT. The rearrangement joins TRBV5-1 to TRBJ2-3; TRBD1 aligns across 7 bases. Germline V lookup: CDR1 SGHRS, CDR2 YFSETQ. The CDR3 consists of 15 residues. The trim removed 2 bases at V and 2 bases at J, leaving 5 bases unmatched. The whole variable domain, remainder taken from reference TRBV5-1 and TRBJ2-3, is KAGVTQTPRYLIKTRGQQVTLSCSPISGHRSVSWYQQTPGQGLQFLFEYFSETQRNKGNFPGRFSGRQFSNSRSEMNVSTLELGDSALYLCASSLDGQATDTQYFGPGTRLTVL.

This clone was seen a few times. The chain is built from TRBV6-4 and TRBJ2-3, with 11 bases matching TRBD2. The CDR3 consists of 15 residues. The V and J ends lost 0 bases and 4 bases, in that order; junction bases with no gene match: 0. In germline, CDR1 is MRHNA, CDR2 SNTAGT. CDR3 amino acids: CASSDSSGGADTQYF. CDR3 nucleotides: TGTGCCAGCAGTGACTCTAGCGGGGGGGCAGATACGCAGTATTTT.

The chain carries TRBV21-1 and TRBJ1-2. TRBV21-1 is a listed pseudogene. This CDR3 is 13 amino acids long. The CDR3 here is CASSKGFNYGYTF. CDR3 nucleotides: TGTGCCAGCAGCAAGGGATTCAACTATGGCTACACCTTC.

The chain recombines TRBV7-6 with TRBJ2-6, with D perhaps assigned TRBD1 or TRBD2 (5 bases each). Germline V gene lookup returns CDR1 SGHVS and CDR2 FNYEAQ. This CDR3 has 18 amino acids. With 5 bases removed from V and 0 bases from J, the gap between germline ends came to 17 bases. DNA for the CDR3: TGTGCCAGCAGCCCCCGGACCGGGGCCCTCTCTGGGGCCAACGTCCTGACTTTC. Protein: CASSPRTGALSGANVLTF.

Only a few counts were recorded for this clone. The rearrangement links TRBV7-9 to TRBJ2-1; 11 bases are a match to TRBD2. Germline V gene data show CDR1 as SEHNR and CDR2 as FQNEAQ (reference sequence). After removal of 5 bases from V and 0 bases from J, the junction contained 6 bases not matched to a gene. The CDR3 extends over 17 amino acids. The CDR3 loop reads CASSLLLAGDSYNEQFF. CDR3 DNA: TGTGCCAGCAGCCTACTACTAGCGGGGGACTCCTACAATGAGCAGTTCTTC. Full variable domain (rest looked up from reference TRBV7-9 and TRBJ2-1): DTGVSQNPRHKITKRGQNVTFRCDPISEHNRLYWYRQTLGQGPEFLTYFQNEAQLEKSRLLSDRFSAERPKGSFSTLEIQRTEQGDSAMYLCASSLLLAGDSYNEQFFGPGTRLTVL.